Listed below are T cell receptor beta chains from one sample, sequenced in a study of cytomegalovirus exposure and HLA in healthy donors. Using immunoSEQ multiplex PCR, the repertoire was profiled, and TCRdb retains in-frame clones only, with some absent. The repertoire table contains roughly 88,000 clones. What was sequenced was PBMCs. Source of these receptors: a man between 50 and 59 years old in good health and CMV-seropositive. Each CDR3 is given without its conserved first and last residue.

TRBJ2-1	TRBV4-3	ASSQAGLVAEQF
TRBJ1-1	TRBV18	ASSETVGNTEAF
TRBJ2-2	TRBV19	ASRGPGGREAGELF
TRBJ1-5	TRBV29-1	SVARQLGEPQH
TRBJ2-2	TRBV30	AWSAARYTGELF
TRBJ2-2	TRBV11-3	ASSLVGTNTGELF
TRBJ1-5	TRBV7-2	ASSRMEGKQPQH
TRBJ2-3	TRBV30	AWSVSSGTSGRNTDTQY
TRBJ2-5	TRBV19	ASSRGEGLYQETQY
TRBJ2-6	TRBV5-1	ASSLVGQGESGANVLT
TRBJ2-2	TRBV12-5	ASGLGGTGELF
TRBJ2-3	TRBV7-6	ASSLGGLDTQY
TRBJ2-2	TRBV9	ASGKILMNQQPTGELF
TRBJ1-3	TRBV5-1	ASSLWQGNTIY
TRBJ1-3	TRBV4-2	ASSQDGDISGNTIY
TRBJ1-4	TRBV5-4	ASSQSRGPEEKLF
TRBJ2-2	TRBV7-9	ASSPGAGELF
TRBJ2-3	TRBV11-3	ASSLRAGADTQY
TRBJ2-7	TRBV19	ASSILEGSGYEQY
TRBJ2-2	TRBV29-1	SVASGKAGELF
TRBJ2-2	TRBV7-8	ASSLLAGTGELF
TRBJ1-4	TRBV7-9	ASSLRGIDEKLF
TRBJ2-1	TRBV5-1	ASSGGRSYNEQF
TRBJ1-2	TRBV30	AWTGGSFNYGYT
TRBJ2-7	TRBV9	ASSGTSGRGQY
TRBJ2-1	TRBV6-5	ASSYSMTSVNEQF
TRBJ1-3	TRBV27	ASSSGGAPGNTIY
TRBJ1-2	TRBV12-5	ASGLVLGGVNYGYT
TRBJ2-3	TRBV4-2	ASSPLRGWTDTQY
TRBJ1-1	TRBV7-9	ASSLIGTEAF
TRBJ2-3	TRBV11-2	ASSLGSGRHSTDTQY
TRBJ2-7	TRBV6-5	ASRLGIATYEQY
TRBJ2-1	TRBV6-5	ASSYANEQF
TRBJ2-6	TRBV25-1	ASSRTGSGANVLT
TRBJ2-5	TRBV7-9	ASSSTGWETQY
TRBJ2-7	TRBV7-8	ASSLYGTSLYEQY
TRBJ2-7	TRBV7-3	ASSLGMDYEQY
TRBJ2-1	TRBV18	ASSPPGTPYNEQF
TRBJ2-3	TRBV6-5	ASRAAAFTDTQY
TRBJ2-3	TRBV29-1	SSGQSTDTQY
TRBJ1-2	TRBV7-9	ASSPATGGNYGYT
TRBJ1-2	TRBV19	ASSDLGQGPYGYT
TRBJ2-5	TRBV2	ASSGRSQTQETQY
TRBJ1-1	TRBV7-9	ASSFSENTEAF
TRBJ2-3	TRBV7-2	ASSRLSGLNTDTQY
TRBJ2-3	TRBV5-6	ASSLGGGGPATQY
TRBJ1-5	TRBV6-6	ASSLGGQPQH
TRBJ1-2	TRBV9	ASSVSGVPGYT
TRBJ1-1	TRBV29-1	SVAALRNTEAF
TRBJ2-1	TRBV11-3	ASSLDGGPWEF
TRBJ2-1	TRBV7-7	ASSLGTGGSYNEQF
TRBJ1-1	TRBV7-2	ASSPPQGAAEAF
TRBJ2-7	TRBV6-5	ASSYGLAGVHEQY